The clone carrying this TCR beta chain was observed a handful of times. Its antigen is unknown. The data were obtained in a study of cytomegalovirus exposure and HLA in healthy donors. The overall study: Previous work identified 95 million to 120 million unique TCR beta sequences from about 179 million T cells. Study-wide results and caveats: In a later analysis, TCR beta V- and J-gene trimming showed a link to a missense DCLRE1C variant.

It was with 60 Vbeta and 13 Jbeta primers that the PCR ran. The table came from immunoSEQ multiplex PCR; TCRdb's copy has only in-frame clones and leaves some out. The table has approximately 140,000 clones, approximately 83% seen once. This CDR3 contains 16 residues. The ends lost 4 bases at V and 0 bases at J; junction bases unmatched: 7. Germline-derived CDR1 and CDR2 are SGHTS and YDEGEE. V usage is TRBV5-8 and J usage is TRBJ1-3; the match to TRBD1 covers 7 bases. The sample taken for sequencing was PBMCs. The TCR comes from a girl under 10 years old in good health and CMV-seronegative. CDR3 sequence: CASSLRQGVSGNTIYF. The CDR3, as DNA: TGTGCCAGCAGCCTCCGACAGGGCGTCTCTGGAAACACCATATATTTT.